This entry lists 26 T cell receptor beta chains sequenced from one sample in a study of blood T cell repertoires in COVID-19 (dated by TCRdb to 2020 to 2021). The method behind the library was the immunoSEQ multiplex PCR assay. TCRdb obtained this table from immuneACCESS and retained in-frame rearrangements with V and J assigned. These tables miss some clones; where compared with another copy, unresolved V genes account for less than half of the shortfall, and the remainder is unexplained. The sample has under 500,000 clones on record, around nine tenths of them singletons. Approximately 4.3% of the sample is in the top ten clones. Sequenced material: peripheral blood. The receptors originated from a woman aged 30 to 39 with acute or convalescent COVID-19.

CDR3 sequence (DNA): TGTGCCAGCAGCTTAAGTGTAGGGGCCTTTAAGTTCTTC. It codes for CASSLSVGAFKFF. The J gene is TRBJ2-1, the V gene TRBV7-3; D perhaps matches TRBD1 (5 bases). Trimming cost V 1 base and J 14 bases, with 15 bases left between them. The CDR3 sequence is 13 residues long. Germline CDR1 reads SGHTA; CDR2 reads FQGTGA.

The rearrangement links TRBV2 to TRBJ2-2; 7 positions match TRBD1. The CDR3 is made up of 16 amino acids. CDR1 and CDR2 from the germline V gene are SNHLY and FYNNEI. The V and J ends lost 4 bases and 5 bases, in that order; junction bases with no gene match: 10. The CDR3 bases are TGTGCCAGCAGTGGGGTAGGGGGCGTGGGTACCGGGGAGCTGTTTTTT. Encoded protein: CASSGVGGVGTGELFF.

Details on this clone: This same CDR3 is encoded by further DNA sequences in the sample. The genes are TRBV5-6 and TRBJ1-4; 7 nucleotides agree with TRBD1. The junction had 3 bases not matched to a gene; V was cut back by 2 bases and J by 5 bases. Per germline, CDR1 SGHDT and CDR2 YYEEEE. The CDR3 runs to 14 residues. The CDR3 is CASSFGTANEKLFF. The DNA for the CDR3 is TGTGCCAGCAGCTTTGGGACAGCGAATGAAAAACTGTTTTTT.

This clone has a single count. The V call is TRBV13, the J call TRBJ2-7, with TRBD2 matching 8 bases. V lost 4 bases, J lost 4 bases, and 9 bases stayed unmatched. This CDR3 region has 15 residues. From germline, CDR1 is PRHDT and CDR2 FYEKMQ (reference sequence). CDR3 sequence reads: CASSSPGLGVYEQYF. Written as DNA, the CDR3 is TGTGCCAGCAGCTCCCCGGGACTAGGAGTTTACGAGCAGTACTTC. Combining the CDR3 with reference TRBV13 and TRBJ2-7 gives the whole variable domain AAGVIQSPRHLIKEKRETATLKCYPIPRHDTVYWYQQGPGQDPQFLISFYEKMQSDKGSIPDRFSAQQFSDYHSELNMSSLELGDSALYFCASSSPGLGVYEQYFGPGTRLTVT.

The chain couples TRBV20-1 to TRBJ2-5; D is possibly TRBD2 (6 bases). CDR1 DFQATT and CDR2 SNEGSKA come from the germline V gene (reference sequence). Trimming cost V 3 bases and J 0 bases, with 11 bases left between them. The CDR3 has 14 amino acids. The DNA for the CDR3 is TGCAGTGCTAGTAGCGGCTGGTACCAAGAGACCCAGTACTTC. This codes for CSASSGWYQETQYF.

The chain couples TRBV3-1 (or the pseudogene TRBV3-2) to TRBJ1-2; 8 positions match TRBD1. The CDR3 has 17 residues. Germline CDR1 and CDR2: LGHDT and YNNKEL (reference sequence). J lost 0 bases, V lost 3 bases, and 9 bases had no gene match. CDR3 residues: CASSHPSRGLTNYGYTF. CDR3 sequence (DNA): TGTGCCAGCAGCCATCCTTCCAGGGGGCTTACTAACTATGGCTACACCTTC.

V and J are TRBV29-1 and TRBJ2-7; D might be TRBD1 (6 bases). Trimming stripped 6 bases from V and 4 bases from J, with 16 bases between. The CDR3 consists of 13 residues. Looked up from germline, CDR1 is SQVTM and CDR2 is ANQGSEA. CDR3 amino acids: CSVARGLGYEQYF. CDR3 coding DNA: TGCAGCGTCGCCAGGGGCTTGGGGTACGAGCAGTACTTC.

The J gene is TRBJ2-2, the V gene TRBV2; no firm D call. The CDR3 consists of 12 residues. The germline CDR1 and CDR2 sequences are SNHLY and FYNNEI. The germline V and J ends were trimmed by 6 bases and 6 bases, with 8 bases remaining between them. For the CDR3, the DNA is TGTGCCAGCAGAACAGACGCCGGGGAGCTGTTTTTT. Translated, it gives CASRTDAGELFF.

The chain joins TRBV2 to TRBJ2-5, with 9 bases identical to TRBD1. CDR1 and CDR2 from the germline V gene are SNHLY and FYNNEI. The trim removed 6 bases at V and 4 bases at J, leaving 6 bases unmatched. The CDR3 has 14 residues. The CDR3 is CASRSTGGGETQYF. The CDR3 coding sequence is TGTGCCAGCAGATCAACAGGGGGCGGAGAGACCCAGTACTTC.

As concerns this clone: The sample carries other DNA sequences with the same CDR3. The V call is TRBV5-6, the J call TRBJ1-5; 10 bases map to TRBD1. The CDR3 has 14 amino acids. V shed 2 bases, J shed 6 bases, and the junction held 2 bases outside the gene matches. Germline V lookup: CDR1 SGHDT, CDR2 YYEEEE. In nucleotides, the CDR3 is TGTGCCAGCAGCTTCGGACAGGGGGGTCAGCCCCAGCATTTT. Its translation is CASSFGQGGQPQHF.

As concerns this clone: Other DNA sequences in the same sample also yield this CDR3. The gene calls are TRBV3-1 (or the pseudogene TRBV3-2) and TRBJ1-3, with no clear D. Trimming took off 1 base at V and 0 bases at J, with 4 bases between the two ends. CDR3 length equals 14 residues. From germline, CDR1 is LGHDT and CDR2 YNNKEL (reference sequence). This chain's CDR3 is CASSQGHSGNTIYF. CDR3 nucleotides: TGTGCCAGCAGCCAAGGACACTCTGGAAACACCATATATTTT.

The table lists this clone with a few counts. The chain links TRBV19 to TRBJ1-6; tentatively, D is TRBD1 (6 bases). Germline CDR1 LNHDA, CDR2 SQIVND (reference sequence). The CDR3 covers 14 residues. Trimming cost V 9 bases and J 7 bases, with 16 bases left between them. In DNA, the CDR3 is TGTGCCAGCACGGCACAGGGCGGCAATTCACCCCTCCACTTT. This codes for CASTAQGGNSPLHF.

The V call is TRBV6-1, the J call TRBJ2-1; no firm D call. Germline V gene sequence: CDR1 MNHNS, CDR2 SASEGT. The CDR3 is 14 residues long. The V gene lost 4 bases and the J gene lost 2 bases, with 9 bases spanning the gap. The CDR3 spells CASSALAAYNEQFF. DNA of the CDR3: TGTGCCAGCAGTGCATTGGCGGCCTACAATGAGCAGTTCTTC.

The CDR3 is CASSIDRTGTVDEKLFF. CDR3 in DNA: TGTGCCAGTAGTATAGATCGAACCGGGACAGTTGATGAAAAACTGTTTTTT. The chain is built from TRBV19 and TRBJ1-4; the match to TRBD1 covers 7 bases. Germline V gives CDR1 LNHDA, CDR2 SQIVND (reference sequence). The V segment lost 0 bases and the J segment 6 bases; nucleotides outside the gene matches: 10. The CDR3 has 17 residues.

Of note for this clone: A read error may produce the germline difference seen at one junction end. The gene calls are TRBV6-5 and TRBJ1-2; the D is unclear. CDR3 length: 14 residues. CDR1 is MNHEY and CDR2 is SVGAGI in the germline V gene. Here the CDR3 reads CASSYSNTNYGHTF. CDR3 DNA sequence: TGTGCCAGCAGTTACTCAAACACAAACTATGGCCACACCTTC.

This clone was seen ten or more times. Other DNA sequences from this sample encode an identical CDR3 as well. V gene TRBV2 combines with J gene TRBJ2-5, with D perhaps TRBD2 (7 bases). The germline V and J ends were trimmed by 8 bases and 5 bases, with 15 bases remaining between them. Germline values: CDR1 SNHLY, CDR2 FYNNEI. The CDR3 contains 13 residues. The CDR3 reads CASGRGLGETQYF. CDR3 nucleotides: TGTGCCAGCGGGCGGGGGCTGGGGGAGACCCAGTACTTC.

This clone was seen just once. The chain has TRBV28 and TRBJ2-7; 7 nucleotides align to TRBD1. Germline V gene data show CDR1 as MDHEN and CDR2 as SYDVKM. This CDR3 region has 15 residues. With V trimmed by 5 bases and J by 3 bases, 10 bases remained unmatched. CDR3 in amino acids: CASSTRQGRLYEQYF. The CDR3 nucleotides read TGTGCCAGCAGTACCAGACAGGGCCGGCTCTACGAGCAGTACTTC.

CDR3 bases: TGTGCCAGCAGTGGTCTTAGGGGAGAGACCCAGTACTTC. Translated, it gives CASSGLRGETQYF. This rearrangement joins TRBV2 to TRBJ2-5, with D possibly TRBD1 on 5 matching bases. Germline CDR1 and CDR2: SNHLY and FYNNEI. The CDR3 covers 13 residues. Trimming removed 4 bases at V and 4 bases at J, with 10 bases between.

V and J are TRBV15 and TRBJ2-7, with D tentatively TRBD1 (6 bases). The germline V and J ends were trimmed by 0 bases and 7 bases, with 13 bases remaining between them. Germline values: CDR1 LNHNV, CDR2 YYDKDF (reference sequence). The CDR3 covers 14 residues. The CDR3 nucleotides read TGTGCCACCAGCAGAGATCTCTGGACAGCAGAGCAGTACTTC. Protein product: CATSRDLWTAEQYF.

CDR3 region: CASSLEGSGGEQYF. The CDR3 DNA is TGTGCCAGCAGCTTGGAGGGTAGCGGGGGCGAGCAGTACTTC. The chain is built from TRBV5-4 and TRBJ2-7; 9 bases map to TRBD2. This CDR3 has 14 amino acids. The V and J ends lost 0 bases and 6 bases, in that order; junction bases with no gene match: 4. Germline CDR1 reads SGHNT; CDR2 reads YYREEE (reference sequence).

The CDR3 DNA reads as TGTGCCAGCAGTTCCCACCAGGGGGCGGGTAATGAGCAGTTCTTC. Amino acid sequence: CASSSHQGAGNEQFF. The rearrangement uses TRBV28 and TRBJ2-1, with TRBD1 matching 8 bases. This CDR3 region has 15 residues. Germline loops: CDR1 MDHEN, CDR2 SYDVKM. The junction had 9 bases not matched to a gene; V was cut back by 4 bases and J by 7 bases.

V and J are TRBV7-8 and TRBJ2-7, with TRBD1 matching 7 bases. The germline CDR1 and CDR2 sequences are SGHVS and FQNEAQ. V shed 4 bases and J 5 bases; nucleotides not matched to a gene: 11. The CDR3 has 15 residues. The CDR3 DNA follows: TGTGCCAGCAGCTCAGGGACAGTTGGTACGAACGAGCAGTACTTC. Its protein product is CASSSGTVGTNEQYF.

The J gene is TRBJ2-7, the V gene TRBV5-4; 14 bases agree with TRBD2. CDR3 length equals 16 residues. Trimming removed 9 bases from V and 7 bases from J; junction bases left unmatched: 15. Germline-derived CDR1 and CDR2 are SGHNT and YYREEE (reference sequence). CDR3 in amino acids: CATNRGLAGDREEQYF. The CDR3, as DNA: TGTGCCACCAACCGGGGACTAGCGGGGGATCGTGAGGAGCAGTACTTC.

The rearrangement links TRBV28 to TRBJ2-7, with no clear D. This CDR3 has 12 residues. V dropped 6 bases and J dropped 2 bases, with 8 bases sitting between them. Germline V gene sequence: CDR1 MDHEN, CDR2 SYDVKM. The CDR3 nucleotides are TGTGCCAGCAGGACTGCCCCCTACGAGCAGTACTTC. Protein: CASRTAPYEQYF.

The V and J genes are TRBV3-1 (or the pseudogene TRBV3-2) and TRBJ2-2; TRBD2 aligns across 8 bases. Losses at the gene ends were 1 base for V and 4 bases for J; bases not matched to a gene: 11. CDR3 length equals 18 residues. CDR1 and CDR2 (germline): LGHDT, YNNKEL (reference sequence). The CDR3 protein is CASSQASGLAGTTGELFF. DNA of the CDR3: TGTGCCAGCAGCCAAGCAAGTGGTTTAGCGGGGACCACCGGGGAGCTGTTTTTT.

The CDR3 coding sequence is TGTGCCAGCGGGTCCTCTGCGGGGGGGATTCATGAGCAGTTCTTC. Amino acids: CASGSSAGGIHEQFF. The chain combines TRBV27 with TRBJ2-1; 9 nucleotides align to TRBD2. The CDR3 extends over 15 amino acids. Per germline, CDR1 MNHEY and CDR2 SMNVEV (reference sequence). The V and J ends lost 8 bases and 8 bases, in that order; junction bases with no gene match: 13.